Presented here are 4 T cell receptor beta chains from one specimen sequenced in a study of control samples from healthy donors and cancer patients. Method: immunoSEQ multiplex PCR; TCRdb's copy keeps in-frame clones and lacks some. The repertoire holds some 130,000 clones, with 92% as singletons. Source material: blood. These TCRs come from a woman aged 45-60 years in good health.

The rearrangement joins TRBV2 to TRBJ1-1; D call uncertain. The germline gives CDR1 SNHLY, CDR2 FYNNEI. Deletions cut 7 bases from V and 5 bases from J, with 14 bases between. This CDR3 has 13 amino acids. CDR3 sequence reads: CASNVGSRTEAFF. The CDR3 DNA reads TGTGCCAGCAACGTCGGGTCGAGGACTGAAGCTTTCTTT.

This chain connects TRBV28 to TRBJ2-7; TRBD2 aligns across 10 bases. V lost 6 bases to trimming and J lost 3 bases; unmatched junction nucleotides: 5. CDR3 size: 14 residues. CDR1 is MDHEN, CDR2 SYDVKM, per germline. The CDR3 is CASRRTSGGYEQYF. The CDR3 bases are TGTGCCAGCAGAAGGACTAGCGGCGGCTACGAGCAGTACTTC.

With regard to this clone: Other DNA sequences in this specimen translate into the identical CDR3. The chain links TRBV29-1 to TRBJ2-2, with D perhaps TRBD1 (5 bases). The germline V and J ends were trimmed by 7 bases and 7 bases, with 13 bases remaining between them. Germline CDR1 reads SQVTM; CDR2 reads ANQGSEA. The CDR3 contains 12 residues. The CDR3 region is CSGGRVGGELFF. As DNA, the CDR3 is TGCAGCGGGGGCCGGGTGGGCGGGGAGCTGTTTTTT.

The rearrangement uses TRBV28 and TRBJ2-3, with unresolved D. With 3 bases removed from V and 9 bases from J, the gap between germline ends came to 7 bases. CDR3 length equals 11 residues. In germline, CDR1 is MDHEN, CDR2 SYDVKM. This chain's CDR3 is CASSFPGTQYF. In DNA, the CDR3 is TGTGCCAGCAGTTTTCCAGGAACGCAGTATTTT.